Presented here are 21 T cell receptor beta chains from one specimen sequenced in a study of Graves' ophthalmopathy and Graves' hyperthyroidism. Amplifying from RNA transcripts, the study obtained TCR beta CDR3 regions. Second-round multiplex PCR came after a first-round RT-PCR that employed HTBI primers. One entry per CDR3 protein results from TCRdb running MiXCR on the multiplex PCR reads. The repertoire consists of 650,000 to 900,000 distinct CDR3 sequences, with roughly two fifths occurring once and the leading ten covering roughly 45%. The sequencing sample was made of peripheral blood. The receptors were sampled from an adult man with Graves' ophthalmopathy.

The chain couples TRBV9 to TRBJ2-7; D remains ambiguous. Trimming left V 3 bases short and J 2 bases short, with 15 bases between. Germline lookup yields CDR1 SGDLS and CDR2 YYNGEE. There are 15 residues in the CDR3. CDR3 nucleotide sequence: TGTGCCAGCAGCGCCTCAACTTCGGTGCCCTACGAGCAGTACTTC. It is translated as CASSASTSVPYEQYF.

The rearrangement links TRBV15 to TRBJ1-5; D call uncertain. There are 13 residues in the CDR3. Germline V CDR1 and CDR2: LNHNV, YYDKDF (reference sequence). V lost 2 bases, J lost 4 bases, and 6 bases lay in between. This CDR3 is CATSRLVNQPQHF. The CDR3 region has the DNA TGTGCCACCAGCAGACTAGTGAATCAGCCCCAGCATTTT.

In this sample, this clonotype turned up many times. The chain joins TRBV11-2 to TRBJ1-2, with unresolved D. The CDR3 runs 15 residues. Germline CDR1 is SGHAT and CDR2 is FQNNGV. V gave up 0 bases and J gave up 3 bases, with 11 bases separating them. In DNA form, the CDR3 reads TGTGCCAGCAGCTTAGATCGGCAGCCGTACTATGGCTACACCTTC. Its translation is CASSLDRQPYYGYTF.

This clonotype has a handful of counts. The rearrangement joins TRBV9 to TRBJ1-1, with D possibly matching TRBD1 (5 bases). The CDR3 sequence is 15 residues long. Trimming stripped 0 bases from V and 5 bases from J, with 14 bases between. CDR1 SGDLS and CDR2 YYNGEE come from the germline V gene. The CDR3 loop reads CASSVGGRSGTEAFF. The CDR3 DNA reads as TGTGCCAGCAGCGTAGGGGGCCGCTCCGGAACTGAAGCTTTCTTT.

As to this clonotype: A single base separates this from a much larger clone, so it may be a read error. V is TRBV9 and J is TRBJ1-6, with 11 positions matching TRBD1. The length of the CDR3 is 14 residues. From germline, CDR1 is SGDLS and CDR2 YYNGEE. The trim removed 3 bases at V and 10 bases at J, leaving 3 bases unmatched. CDR3 DNA sequence: TGTGCCAGCAGCGCGGGACAGGGGGAATCACCCCTCCACTTT. Translation: CASSAGQGESPLHF. The full variable domain, in which reference TRBV9 and TRBJ1-6 provide the parts outside the CDR3, is DSGVTQTPKHLITATGQRVTLRCSPRSGDLSVYWYQQSLDQGLQFLIQYYNGEERAKGNILERFSAQQFPDLHSELNLSSLELGDSALYFCASSAGQGESPLHFGNGTRLTVT.

The V call is TRBV7-9, the J call TRBJ1-1; D not certain. V was clipped by 3 bases and J by 7 bases, with 15 bases between them. This CDR3 contains 14 residues. The germline gives CDR1 SEHNR, CDR2 FQNEAQ (reference sequence). The CDR3 region has the DNA TGTGCCAGCAGCTTGGATCCCATGAGGTATGAAGCTTTCTTT. Its protein is CASSLDPMRYEAFF. Combining the CDR3 with reference TRBV7-9 and TRBJ1-1 gives the whole variable domain DTGVSQNPRHKITKRGQNVTFRCDPISEHNRLYWYRQTLGQGPEFLTYFQNEAQLEKSRLLSDRFSAERPKGSFSTLEIQRTEQGDSAMYLCASSLDPMRYEAFFGQGTRLTVV.

This clonotype showed up just a few times. The chain has TRBV6-6 and TRBJ1-5; D remains ambiguous. The V end lost 2 bases, the J end lost 10 bases, and 12 bases lay between the germline ends. From germline, CDR1 is MNHNY and CDR2 SVGAGI (reference sequence). The CDR3 has 13 amino acids. In DNA, the CDR3 is TGTGCCAGCAGTTACGTCGGCCCTCCCCCCCAGCATTTT. Its protein is CASSYVGPPPQHF.

With regard to this clonotype: At one end the junction does not follow the germline gene, possibly because of a read error. The chain couples TRBV5-1 to TRBJ1-5; TRBD1 matches 8 bases. CDR1 is SGHRS and CDR2 is YFSETQ in the germline V gene. This CDR3 has 14 amino acids. The CDR3 here is CAGSPGQENQPQHF. The CDR3 nucleotides are TGCGCCGGCAGCCCGGGACAGGAAAATCAGCCCCAGCATTTT.

The rearrangement uses TRBV5-1 and TRBJ1-1; D is ambiguous. There are 16 residues in the CDR3. Germline-derived CDR1 and CDR2 are SGHRS and YFSETQ. V was pared by 3 bases and J by 0 bases, with 15 bases between. The CDR3 DNA sequence: TGCGCCAGCAGCTACTCAGGCGGGGAAGTGAACACTGAAGCTTTCTTT. This codes for CASSYSGGEVNTEAFF.

The chain joins TRBV20-1 to TRBJ2-2; 11 bases agree with TRBD2. Germline assignment: CDR1 DFQATT and CDR2 SNEGSKA (reference sequence). The CDR3 is 15 residues long. Trimming at V came to 0 bases and at J to 6 bases, leaving 3 bases not matched to a gene. The CDR3, as DNA: TGCAGTGCTAGAGATATAGCGGGAGGGCCCGGGGAGCTGTTTTTT. It encodes CSARDIAGGPGELFF.

In its sample, this clonotype was seen a few times. The chain carries TRBV6-1 and TRBJ1-5; D is uncertain. Trimming took 3 bases from V and 5 from J, leaving 8 bases between them. CDR1 MNHNS and CDR2 SASEGT come from the germline V gene. There are 13 residues in the CDR3. DNA for the CDR3: TGTGCCAGCAGTGAGGGTGCTCATCAGCCCCAGCATTTT. This gives the protein CASSEGAHQPQHF.

The chain employs TRBV29-1 and TRBJ2-3; D remains ambiguous. Per germline, CDR1 SQVTM and CDR2 ANQGSEA. Trimming stripped 3 bases from V and 4 bases from J, with 8 bases between. This CDR3 spans 12 amino acids. The DNA for the CDR3 is TGCAGCGTTGATACGCCGCCAGATACGCAGTATTTT. Protein product: CSVDTPPDTQYF.

The rearrangement links TRBV7-9 to TRBJ2-7, with a possible D match to TRBD1 (6 bases). Per germline, CDR1 SEHNR and CDR2 FQNEAQ (reference sequence). CDR3 length: 16 amino acids. The V and J ends lost 5 bases and 2 bases respectively, with 19 bases between them. CDR3 region: CASSPPPDRPPYEQYF. CDR3 bases: TGTGCCAGCAGCCCGCCCCCCGACAGGCCACCCTACGAGCAGTACTTC.

CDR3 sequence reads: CASSVVGTGGEKLFF. The DNA for the CDR3 is TGTGCCAGCAGCGTTGTGGGGACAGGGGGAGAAAAACTGTTTTTT. This chain links TRBV11-1 with TRBJ1-4, with 11 bases aligning to TRBD1. From germline, CDR1 is SGHAT and CDR2 FQDESV (reference sequence). Germline trimming cut 5 bases from V and 8 bases from J; bases unmatched to any gene: 7. This CDR3 has 15 amino acids.

This chain joins TRBV24-1 and TRBJ1-5; D remains unclear. Looked up from germline, CDR1 is KGHDR and CDR2 is SFDVKD. Deletions cut 11 bases from V and 6 bases from J, with 13 bases between. This CDR3 comprises 12 residues. CDR3 DNA sequence: TGTGCCAGCAGCCAAATAGGTCAGCCCCAGCATTTT. It codes for CASSQIGQPQHF.

The chain recombines TRBV10-1 with TRBJ2-7; D gene unclear. The CDR3 has 12 residues. CDR1 WNHNN and CDR2 SYGVQD come from the germline V gene (reference sequence). V lost 3 bases, J lost 3 bases, and 6 bases lay in between. The CDR3 sequence is CASSEWGYEQYF. CDR3 nucleotide sequence: TGCGCCAGCAGTGAATGGGGCTACGAGCAGTACTTC.

The CDR3 here is CASSKDRGLDYGYTF. The CDR3 DNA reads as TGCGCCAGCAGCAAAGACAGGGGGCTCGACTATGGCTACACCTTC. This chain connects TRBV5-1 to TRBJ1-2; 10 bases agree with TRBD1. This CDR3 contains 15 residues. Trimming cost V 4 bases and J 3 bases; bases outside gene matches: 6. CDR1 is SGHRS and CDR2 is YFSETQ in the germline V gene. The full variable domain, with the rest looked up from reference TRBV5-1 and TRBJ1-2, is KAGVTQTPRYLIKTRGQQVTLSCSPISGHRSVSWYQQTPGQGLQFLFEYFSETQRNKGNFPGRFSGRQFSNSRSEMNVSTLELGDSALYLCASSKDRGLDYGYTFGSGTRLTVV.

This clonotype was counted a few times. This chain uses TRBV7-6 with TRBJ1-5; no clear D gene. The V gene lost 4 bases and the J gene lost 0 bases, with 19 bases spanning the gap. CDR3 length: 18 amino acids. Germline V gene sequence: CDR1 SGHVS, CDR2 FNYEAQ. CDR3 amino acids: CASSSARISLPSNQPQHF. In DNA form, the CDR3 reads TGTGCCAGCAGCTCAGCCAGAATTTCCCTCCCTAGCAATCAGCCCCAGCATTTT. Full variable domain (rest looked up from reference TRBV7-6 and TRBJ1-5): GAGVSQSPRYKVTKRGQDVALRCDPISGHVSLYWYRQALGQGPEFLTYFNYEAQQDKSGLPNDRFSAERPEGSISTLTIQRTEQRDSAMYRCASSSARISLPSNQPQHFGDGTRLSIL.

As concerns this clonotype: This sequence may be a read error, since a much larger clone differs from it by one base. V and J are TRBV7-6 and TRBJ1-3; tentatively, D is TRBD1 (5 bases). The V end lost 7 bases, the J end lost 2 bases, and 9 bases lay between the germline ends. The germline V gene has CDR1 SGHVS and CDR2 FNYEAQ. The CDR3 consists of 13 residues. The CDR3 DNA reads TGTGCCAGCAAGGGGATAGCTGGAAACACCATATATTTT. The encoded protein is CASKGIAGNTIYF.

This clonotype has just a few counts. V gene TRBV9 combines with J gene TRBJ1-2, with D possibly matching TRBD1 (5 bases). This CDR3 contains 15 residues. V lost 0 bases to trimming and J lost 4 bases, with 13 bases between them. Germline values: CDR1 SGDLS, CDR2 YYNGEE. The CDR3 DNA is TGTGCCAGCAGCGTAGGGGCGGGGACTCGCTATGGCTACACCTTC. Amino acids: CASSVGAGTRYGYTF.

This clonotype was counted a few times. The gene calls are TRBV7-9 and TRBJ1-1; D perhaps matches TRBD1 (5 bases). V lost 4 bases and J lost 0, with 15 bases in between. The germline V gene has CDR1 SEHNR and CDR2 FQNEAQ (reference sequence). The CDR3 runs 16 residues. The CDR3 loop is CASSSPEQVMNTEAFF. In DNA form, the CDR3 reads TGTGCCAGCAGCTCCCCTGAACAGGTTATGAACACTGAAGCTTTCTTT.